This T cell receptor (beta chain) was identified during a study of naive and memory T cell subsets. Germline lookup yields CDR1 SGHVS and CDR2 FNYEAQ. V gave up 1 base and J gave up 1 base, with 10 bases separating them. The CDR3 is 15 amino acids. This clonotype was counted a few times. Its antigen remains unidentified. The beta constant-region primer was an equimolar mix of two oligonucleotides covering TRBC1 and TRBC2. Four rounds of PCR amplified the ligated cDNA using nested alpha and beta constant-region primers plus SP2. TCRdb processed the UMI-ligation and nested PCR reads anew with MiXCR; each CDR3 protein has one entry. The sample yields roughly 97,000 distinct CDR3 sequences, approximately 15% seen once. Study-level findings and limits: Especially in CD8 cells, naive repertoires contained a few larger clonotypes, possibly CD45RA-re-expressing memory cells. A clonotype means one alpha or beta sequence, not an alpha/beta pair.

This clonotype was obtained from a human donor in good health. Sequenced: naive CD8+ T cells from blood. V gene TRBV7-6 combines with J gene TRBJ1-1; D gene uncertain. The CDR3 protein is CASSLGEAANTEAFF. The CDR3 region has the DNA TGTGCCAGCAGCTTAGGAGAGGCAGCGAACACTGAAGCTTTCTTT.